These 32 T cell receptor beta chains were sequenced from one sample in a study of blood T cells in healthy people across ages. A second PCR, run for about 7 to 11 cycles, used a sample-barcoded 5' primer plus a J-beta primer mix. TCRdb ran MiXCR on the 5' RACE reads and lists one entry per CDR3 protein. The table records some 700,000 distinct CDR3 sequences, roughly 20% of them present only once. Input material: blood. Receptors were obtained from a man between 65 and 85 years old in good health.

This chain joins TRBV6-2 or TRBV6-3 and TRBJ2-7, with D perhaps matching TRBD2 (5 bases). The CDR3 is made up of 15 amino acids. The V and J ends lost 7 bases and 3 bases respectively, with 19 bases between them. The germline CDR1 and CDR2 sequences are MNHEY and SVGEGT. The CDR3 here is CASTQWGVRVYEQYF. The CDR3, as DNA: TGTGCCAGCACCCAGTGGGGAGTCCGCGTCTACGAGCAGTACTTC.

This clonotype was picked up a small number of times. The chain uses TRBV29-1 and TRBJ2-2; D is undetermined. With 4 bases removed from V and 4 bases from J, the gap between germline ends came to 10 bases. The length of the CDR3 is 13 residues. CDR1 SQVTM and CDR2 ANQGSEA come from the germline V gene. The DNA for the CDR3 is TGCAGCGTTGGGGCAGACGGCACCGGGGAGCTGTTTTTT. Its translation is CSVGADGTGELFF.

This clonotype was counted a few times. The genes are TRBV28 and TRBJ2-7; the match to TRBD1 covers 11 bases. Looked up from germline, CDR1 is MDHEN and CDR2 is SYDVKM. CDR3 length: 15 amino acids. Trimming cost V 1 base and J 4 bases; bases outside gene matches: 3. CDR3 in amino acids: CASSLSGTGGYEQYF. The CDR3, as DNA: TGTGCCAGCAGTTTATCAGGGACAGGGGGTTACGAGCAGTACTTC.

The genes are TRBV20-1 and TRBJ1-5; 8 positions match TRBD1. This CDR3 has 14 residues. Germline CDR1 and CDR2: DFQATT and SNEGSKA (reference sequence). J lost 6 bases, V lost 3 bases, and 7 bases had no gene match. The CDR3 sequence: CSASLDRASQPQHF. The CDR3 DNA reads TGCAGTGCTAGTTTGGACAGGGCCAGTCAGCCCCAGCATTTT.

The chain carries TRBV6-1 and TRBJ1-2; D is unresolved. V dropped 6 bases and J dropped 6 bases, with 14 bases sitting between them. There are 13 residues in the CDR3. Germline-derived CDR1 and CDR2 are MNHNS and SASEGT. CDR3 region: CASRLPSGNGYTF. CDR3 bases: TGTGCCAGCAGATTGCCCTCGGGGAATGGCTACACCTTC.

The V and J genes are TRBV12-3 or TRBV12-4 and TRBJ2-3; D possibly corresponds to TRBD2 (6 bases). The CDR3 consists of 14 residues. Trimming stripped 2 bases from V and 5 bases from J, with 11 bases between. CDR3 nucleotides: TGTGCCAGCAGTTTAACCGGGAGAGTAGATACGCAGTATTTT. As protein: CASSLTGRVDTQYF.

This clonotype occurred a few times. Mismatch with germline at one junction end may stem from a read error. This chain connects TRBV7-8 to TRBJ1-2; D remains unclear. The germline V gene has CDR1 SGHVS and CDR2 FQNEAQ. The CDR3 contains 13 residues. This chain's CDR3 is CASSLGERTPVAF. The CDR3 bases are TGTGCCAGCAGCTTGGGTGAAAGGACGCCGGTGGCCTTC.

In this sample, this clonotype turned up a few times. This chain connects TRBV5-1 to TRBJ1-2, with a tentative D call TRBD1 (6 bases). Germline V gives CDR1 SGHRS, CDR2 YFSETQ. The CDR3 spans 14 residues. V dropped 0 bases and J dropped 6 bases, with 12 bases sitting between them. The CDR3 loop reads CASSLVTGSHGYTF. The CDR3 nucleotides are TGCGCCAGCAGCTTGGTAACAGGGTCCCATGGCTACACCTTC.

This clonotype appeared a single time. V is TRBV6-2 or TRBV6-3 and J is TRBJ1-2; D not certain. The CDR3 is made up of 13 amino acids. V lost 2 bases and J lost 8, with 12 bases in between. Germline V gene lookup returns CDR1 MNHEY and CDR2 SVGEGT. The CDR3 sequence: CASSYGLRYGYTF. CDR3 DNA sequence: TGTGCCAGCAGTTACGGGCTGAGGTACGGCTACACCTTC.

This clonotype was counted between two and nine times. The chain joins TRBV20-1 to TRBJ2-1, with a tentative D call TRBD1 (5 bases). V lost 3 bases and J lost 10, with 16 bases in between. This CDR3 contains 13 residues. Germline-derived CDR1 and CDR2 are DFQATT and SNEGSKA (reference sequence). This CDR3 reads CSARRQGFGEQFF. In nucleotides, the CDR3 is TGCAGTGCTAGGAGGCAGGGTTTTGGGGAGCAGTTCTTC.

This clonotype was seen many times. The rearrangement joins TRBV7-8 to TRBJ1-1; TRBD1 agrees at 9 bases. V shed 5 bases, J shed 11 bases, and the junction held 12 bases outside the gene matches. The CDR3 is made up of 14 amino acids. Germline CDR1 is SGHVS and CDR2 is FQNEAQ. The CDR3 coding sequence is TGTGCCAGCAGCGCAGTCCCGGGACAGGGACTGGCTTTCTTT. It is translated as CASSAVPGQGLAFF.

The chain combines TRBV6-5 with TRBJ2-1; D may be TRBD2 (6 bases). The J call is in doubt because the DNA end fits TRBJ2-5 better. This CDR3 contains 13 residues. The germline V gene encodes CDR1 MNHEY and CDR2 SVGAGI. The CDR3 DNA reads TGTGCCAGCAGCCGGGACTGGGGGGAGACCCAGTACTTC. Translating gives CASSRDWGETQYF.

This clonotype has a handful of counts. This sequence joins TRBV28 and TRBJ1-1, with 7 bases aligning to TRBD1. The CDR3 has 17 residues. J was trimmed by 2 bases and V by 7 bases; bases with no gene match: 16. Germline V gene lookup returns CDR1 MDHEN and CDR2 SYDVKM. This CDR3 is CASTLAFRGQPNTEAFF. CDR3 DNA: TGTGCCAGCACCTTAGCTTTTAGGGGGCAGCCCAACACTGAAGCTTTCTTT.

This clonotype was found a few times. The chain uses TRBV29-1 and TRBJ2-1; TRBD2 is a possible D gene (5 bases). V dropped 7 bases and J dropped 1 base, with 11 bases sitting between them. This CDR3 region has 13 residues. Germline assignment: CDR1 SQVTM and CDR2 ANQGSEA. The CDR3 region has the DNA TGCAGCGCGGCAGGACTTTCCTACAATGAGCAGTTCTTC. Its protein is CSAAGLSYNEQFF.

This clonotype was counted between two and nine times. V is TRBV7-9 and J is TRBJ2-5; the D gene is possibly TRBD2 (5 bases). The CDR3 is made up of 14 amino acids. V was clipped by 4 bases and J by 4 bases, with 13 bases between them. The germline gives CDR1 SEHNR, CDR2 FQNEAQ (reference sequence). The CDR3 sequence is CASSSNRGRETQYF. The CDR3 DNA sequence: TGTGCCAGCAGCTCGAACCGGGGTAGAGAGACCCAGTACTTC.

CDR3 amino acids: CASTPHVSGNEQFF. Written as DNA, the CDR3 is TGCGCCAGCACTCCACATGTGTCGGGAAATGAGCAGTTCTTC. The rearrangement links TRBV10-1 to TRBJ2-7; tentative D call: TRBD2 (5 bases). TRBJ2-1 explains the end of the DNA better; the J call may be wrong. The CDR3 is 14 residues long. Looked up from germline, CDR1 is WNHNN and CDR2 is SYGVQD (reference sequence).

Comments on this clonotype: At one of its ends the junction is not consistent with the germline gene, which may arise from a read error. This chain connects TRBV24-1 to TRBJ2-1; TRBD1 is a possible D gene (5 bases). CDR1 and CDR2 from the germline V gene are KGHDR and SFDVKD. The CDR3 length is 14 residues. This chain's CDR3 is CAPSKPDSPHEQFF. The CDR3 nucleotides read TGTGCCCCCAGTAAACCCGACAGCCCCCATGAGCAGTTCTTC.

This clonotype was counted a few times. The chain recombines TRBV29-1 with TRBJ2-4; D is possibly TRBD2 (6 bases). The V and J ends lost 7 bases and 5 bases respectively, with 18 bases between them. Germline V gene data show CDR1 as SQVTM and CDR2 as ANQGSEA. The CDR3 is 14 residues long. The CDR3 bases are TGCAGCGCACAGATAGACGGGGGTCAAAACATTCAGTACTTC. This sequence encodes CSAQIDGGQNIQYF.

This clonotype showed up just a few times. The chain couples TRBV7-8 to TRBJ2-5, with D uncertain. Trimming removed 0 bases at V and 2 bases at J, with 7 bases between. Germline CDR1 and CDR2: SGHVS and FQNEAQ. The CDR3 runs to 14 residues. The CDR3 spells CASSLAPQQETQYF. CDR3 coding DNA: TGTGCCAGCAGCTTAGCGCCCCAGCAAGAGACCCAGTACTTC.

The chain carries TRBV3-1 and TRBJ2-1, with 13 bases aligning to TRBD2. Germline loops: CDR1 LGHDT, CDR2 YNNKEL (reference sequence). With 4 bases clipped from V and 9 bases from J, the junction kept 6 bases outside the gene matches. CDR3 length equals 15 residues. The CDR3 nucleotides are TGTGCCAGCAGCCGCGGGACTAGCGGGGTAGCTGAGCAGTTCTTC. Translation gives CASSRGTSGVAEQFF.

This rearrangement joins TRBV5-1 to TRBJ2-1; 7 bases agree with TRBD1. The CDR3 has 15 residues. Trimming removed 2 bases from V and 7 bases from J; junction bases left unmatched: 9. Germline V gene sequence: CDR1 SGHRS, CDR2 YFSETQ. The CDR3 DNA reads as TGCGCCAGCAGCTTTGACAGGGCCTTAGAAAATGAGCAGTTCTTC. Its translation: CASSFDRALENEQFF. The variable domain in full, completed from reference TRBV5-1 and TRBJ2-1, reads KAGVTQTPRYLIKTRGQQVTLSCSPISGHRSVSWYQQTPGQGLQFLFEYFSETQRNKGNFPGRFSGRQFSNSRSEMNVSTLELGDSALYLCASSFDRALENEQFFGPGTRLTVL.

This clonotype was seen repeatedly, ten times or more. J is TRBJ1-6 and V is TRBV7-2, with D unclear. Trimming shortened V by 5 bases and J by 8 bases, and 16 bases separated the two germline ends. This CDR3 is built from 15 residues. The germline V gene has CDR1 SGHTA and CDR2 FQGNSA. The CDR3 DNA follows: TGTGCCAGCAGCCAGACCCTAGATAGAGATTCACCCCTCCACTTT. Translation gives CASSQTLDRDSPLHF.

This clonotype has just a few counts. The V call is TRBV6-5, the J call TRBJ2-2; 9 bases map to TRBD1. CDR3 length: 19 residues. The germline V gene encodes CDR1 MNHEY and CDR2 SVGAGI. With 0 bases clipped from V and 0 bases from J, the junction kept 8 bases outside the gene matches. CDR3 sequence (DNA): TGTGCCAGCAGTTACTCCCCGCCGACAGGGGGTTCGAACACCGGGGAGCTGTTTTTT. The encoded protein is CASSYSPPTGGSNTGELFF.

This rearrangement joins TRBV12-3 or TRBV12-4 to TRBJ2-3, with 12 bases aligning to TRBD2. CDR3 size: 16 residues. Trimming removed 3 bases from V and 2 bases from J; junction bases left unmatched: 3. The chain's CDR3 is CASSFTSGGTTDTQYF. CDR3 nucleotide sequence: TGTGCCAGCAGTTTTACTAGCGGGGGGACCACAGATACGCAGTATTTT.

The V and J genes are TRBV7-2 and TRBJ1-2; TRBD1 agrees at 10 bases. CDR1 is SGHTA and CDR2 is FQGNSA in the germline V gene. Germline trimming cut 0 bases from V and 8 bases from J; bases unmatched to any gene: 9. The CDR3 is 16 amino acids. CDR3 region: CASSLARGQGFGGYTF. The CDR3 DNA is TGTGCCAGCAGCTTAGCGAGGGGACAGGGGTTTGGCGGCTACACCTTC.

This clonotype was detected only a few times. CDR3 DNA: TGTGCCAGCAGCCGCCTGACGGAGAACACTGAAGCTTTCTTT. The encoded protein is CASSRLTENTEAFF. The V and J genes are TRBV2 and TRBJ1-1; D gene ambiguous. V was pared by 6 bases and J by 1 base, with 12 bases between. Germline loops: CDR1 SNHLY, CDR2 FYNNEI. The CDR3 has 14 residues.

This clonotype occurred a few times. V and J are TRBV7-2 and TRBJ1-5, with 8 bases fitting TRBD1. V lost 4 bases to trimming and J lost 7 bases; unmatched junction nucleotides: 6. CDR3 length equals 14 residues. Germline CDR1 reads SGHTA; CDR2 reads FQGNSA. The CDR3 is CASSSDRDGQPQHF. DNA for the CDR3: TGTGCCAGCAGCTCGGACAGGGATGGACAGCCCCAGCATTTT.

This clonotype was counted a few times. The chain has TRBV24-1 and TRBJ1-5; 7 bases are shared with TRBD1. Trimming took 5 bases from V and 5 from J; bases not matched to a gene: 8. Germline assignment: CDR1 KGHDR and CDR2 SFDVKD. The length of the CDR3 is 15 residues. This CDR3 reads CATSGGRGFHQPQHF. The DNA for the CDR3 is TGTGCCACCAGTGGTGGCAGGGGGTTTCATCAGCCCCAGCATTTT.

This rearrangement joins TRBV20-1 to TRBJ2-3; D may be TRBD2 (6 bases). Germline values: CDR1 DFQATT, CDR2 SNEGSKA (reference sequence). The CDR3 covers 15 residues. Trimming shortened V by 0 bases and J by 0 bases, and 10 bases separated the two germline ends. The CDR3 bases are TGCAGTGCTAGAGAAAGGACTACTAGCACAGATACGCAGTATTTT. Its translation is CSARERTTSTDTQYF.

Only a few counts were recorded for this clonotype. V is TRBV20-1 and J is TRBJ1-2; D uncertain. Trimming removed 0 bases from V and 2 bases from J, with 4 bases in between. Germline CDR1 is DFQATT and CDR2 is SNEGSKA (reference sequence). The CDR3 extends over 12 amino acids. CDR3 region: CSAREQNYGYTF. The CDR3 coding sequence is TGCAGTGCTAGAGAACAGAACTATGGCTACACCTTC.

This clonotype was detected a few times. The genes are TRBV12-3 or TRBV12-4 and TRBJ2-7; 10 bases align to TRBD2. Judging by the DNA end, TRBJ2-1 fits better; the J call may be wrong. This CDR3 contains 14 residues. As DNA, the CDR3 is TGTGCCAGCAGGATAGCGGGAGGTTACAATGAGCAGTTCTTC. It encodes CASRIAGGYNEQFF.

The genes are TRBV19 and TRBJ1-2; the match to TRBD1 covers 7 bases. Germline values: CDR1 LNHDA, CDR2 SQIVND (reference sequence). With V trimmed by 6 bases and J by 4 bases, 5 bases remained unmatched. The CDR3 totals 13 residues. CDR3 sequence (DNA): TGTGCCAGTAGACAGGGGACTGGCTATGGCTACACCTTC. Residues: CASRQGTGYGYTF.